Detailed here is one TCR beta chain. The germline gives CDR1 SGHRS, CDR2 YFSETQ. Between the trimmed V and J ends, which lost 4 bases and 5 bases, there was a span of 21 bases. This CDR3 contains 16 residues. This entry comes from a study of blood T cell repertoires in COVID-19. About the research overall: Spain, Italy and the United States supplied samples that represented acute and convalescent COVID-19. Sources were T cells, B-cell-depleted T cells, or PBMCs; the material itself was cDNA or gDNA.

In the original analysis: The assay estimated nucleated cells by amplifying reference gene primers. Some clones are missing from TCRdb's copy, which holds only in-frame ones; the method was immunoSEQ multiplex PCR. V, J and clone size reflect that table, while D and trimming were determined from the DNA. The sample lists some 230,000 clones; 65% to 90% were seen once. The TCR comes from a woman aged 45-60 years with acute or convalescent COVID-19. This chain joins TRBV5-1 and TRBJ2-5; TRBD2 might be the D (6 bases). Sequences were obtained from peripheral blood. CDR3 coding DNA: TGCGCCAGCAGCACCGGGCAAGGGGCGGGGATTGAGACCCAGTACTTC. It codes for CASSTGQGAGIETQYF.